This is a list of T cell receptor beta chains from one sample in a study of blood T cell repertoires in COVID-19. Profiled with immunoSEQ multiplex PCR; TCRdb holds only in-frame clones, not every one. In the table there are a few hundred thousand clones, 70% to 90% of which are singletons. Sequenced material: PBMCs or T cells enriched from blood (not recorded which). The origin of the receptors is a man aged 40-49 years who had recovered from COVID-19. Each CDR3 is given with its conserved first and last residue. D genes are given only for firm matches. Size is omitted from some rows. Given values are once, few, many or a class for expanded clones.

D gene: -; J gene: TRBJ2-7; V gene: TRBV5-1; clone size: once; CDR3 DNA: TGCGCCAGCAGCTTCGGAGGGGAGCAGTACTTC; CDR3 protein: CASSFGGEQYF
D gene: TRBD2; J gene: TRBJ2-7; V gene: TRBV19; clone size: -; CDR3 DNA: TGTGCCAGTACCCGGCGGGGGGGCCGTGGGGAGCAGTACTTC; CDR3 protein: CASTRRGGRGEQYF
D gene: TRBD1; J gene: TRBJ1-5; V gene: TRBV20-1; clone size: -; CDR3 DNA: TGCAGTGCTAGTGGACAGGGGGCCGGTCAACAGCATTTT; CDR3 protein: CSASGQGAGQQHF
D gene: -; J gene: TRBJ1-2; V gene: TRBV19; clone size: -; CDR3 DNA: TGTGCCAGTAGTGACAGAAACTATGGCTACACCTTC; CDR3 protein: CASSDRNYGYTF
D gene: -; J gene: TRBJ1-1; V gene: TRBV18; clone size: -; CDR3 DNA: TGTGCCAGCTCCCAGGCGGGCGAAGCTTTCTTT; CDR3 protein: CASSQAGEAFF
D gene: -; J gene: TRBJ2-2; V gene: TRBV7-3; clone size: -; CDR3 DNA: TGTGCCAGCAGCCCGGTGTCCAACACCGGGGAGCTGTTTTTT; CDR3 protein: CASSPVSNTGELFF
D gene: TRBD1; J gene: TRBJ1-4; V gene: TRBV6-5; clone size: -; CDR3 DNA: TGTGCCAGCAAACAGGGGGGGGGTGAAGAAAAACTGTTTTTT; CDR3 protein: CASKQGGGEEKLFF
D gene: -; J gene: TRBJ1-4; V gene: TRBV5-1; clone size: -; CDR3 DNA: TGCGCCAGCAGCTTGACAGGGTTTAATGAAAAACTGTTTTTT; CDR3 protein: CASSLTGFNEKLFF
D gene: -; J gene: TRBJ1-2; V gene: TRBV10-1; clone size: -; CDR3 DNA: TGCGCCAGCAGAGCAGGACGGGGGATCCTCTATGGCTACACCTTC; CDR3 protein: CASRAGRGILYGYTF
D gene: TRBD2; J gene: TRBJ2-3; V gene: TRBV5-1; clone size: -; CDR3 DNA: TGCGCCAGCCGCCTCGTGTACGGGGGGAGTACAGATACGCAGTATTTT; CDR3 protein: CASRLVYGGSTDTQYF
D gene: TRBD1; J gene: TRBJ2-6; V gene: TRBV6-5; clone size: -; CDR3 DNA: TGTGCCAGCAGCTTCAGGGGGCTCGGGGCCAACGTCCTGACTTTC; CDR3 protein: CASSFRGLGANVLTF
D gene: -; J gene: TRBJ2-5; V gene: TRBV30; clone size: -; CDR3 DNA: TGTGCCTGGAGTGCCTCATCGAGGGAGACCCAGTACTTC; CDR3 protein: CAWSASSRETQYF
D gene: TRBD2; J gene: TRBJ2-1; V gene: TRBV19; clone size: -; CDR3 DNA: TGTGCCAGTAGTACAGGACTAGCGGGAGGCAATGAGCAGTTCTTC; CDR3 protein: CASSTGLAGGNEQFF
D gene: TRBD2; J gene: TRBJ2-1; V gene: TRBV2; clone size: -; CDR3 DNA: TGTGCCACTCTTGGACTAGCGGGAGATATTAGGAGTTCCTACAATGAGCAGTTCTTC; CDR3 protein: CATLGLAGDIRSSYNEQFF
D gene: TRBD1; J gene: TRBJ2-2; V gene: TRBV6-5; clone size: once; CDR3 DNA: TGTGCCAGCAGTTACGGGACAGGGGGTGCCGGGGAGCTGTTTTTT; CDR3 protein: CASSYGTGGAGELFF
D gene: TRBD1; J gene: TRBJ2-6; V gene: TRBV7-9; clone size: -; CDR3 DNA: TGTGCCAGCAGCACCGACAGGGGCAGAGCTGGGGCCAACGTCCTGACTTTC; CDR3 protein: CASSTDRGRAGANVLTF